This TCR beta chain was retrieved from a study of cytomegalovirus exposure and HLA in healthy donors. The CDR3 consists of 15 residues. V lost 2 bases to trimming and J lost 4 bases, with 15 bases between them. CDR1 is SGHDT and CDR2 is YYEEEE in the germline V gene. Study results and limitations: Differences between HLA loci emerged in a later analysis of TCR association rates, with DRB1 most and HLA-C fewest. There were some 150 TCR beta chains listed as cytomegalovirus-associated.

PCR involved 60 Vbeta and 13 Jbeta primers. The protocol was immunoSEQ multiplex PCR, while the TCRdb copy is restricted to in-frame clones and leaves out a portion. The table has 100,000 or so clones, around three quarters seen once. As regards this clone: The target antigen is unknown.

The sequencing input was PBMCs. The TCR was taken from a man in his forties in good health and CMV-seropositive. The chain carries TRBV5-6 and TRBJ1-2; no clear D gene. This CDR3 is CASSFLGERVYGYTF. The CDR3 nucleotides are TGTGCCAGCAGCTTTTTGGGAGAGAGAGTCTATGGCTACACCTTC.